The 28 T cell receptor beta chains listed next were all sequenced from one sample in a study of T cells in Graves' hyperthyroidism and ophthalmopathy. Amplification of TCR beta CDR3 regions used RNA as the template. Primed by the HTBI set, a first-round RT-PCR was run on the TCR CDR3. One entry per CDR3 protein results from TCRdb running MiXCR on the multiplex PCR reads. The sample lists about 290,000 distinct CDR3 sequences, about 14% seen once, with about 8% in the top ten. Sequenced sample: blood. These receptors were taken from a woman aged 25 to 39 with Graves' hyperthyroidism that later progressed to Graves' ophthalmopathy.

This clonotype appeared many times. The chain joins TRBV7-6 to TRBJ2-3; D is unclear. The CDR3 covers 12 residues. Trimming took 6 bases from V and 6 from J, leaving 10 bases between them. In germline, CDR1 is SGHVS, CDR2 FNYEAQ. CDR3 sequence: CASSGVADTQYF. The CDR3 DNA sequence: TGTGCCAGCAGTGGGGTCGCTGATACGCAGTATTTT.

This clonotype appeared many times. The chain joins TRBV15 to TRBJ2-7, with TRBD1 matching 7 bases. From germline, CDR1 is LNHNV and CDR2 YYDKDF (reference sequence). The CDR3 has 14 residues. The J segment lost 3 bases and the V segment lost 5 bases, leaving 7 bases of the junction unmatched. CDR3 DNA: TGTGCCACCAGCTCCGGGACAGACAGCTACGAGCAGTACTTC. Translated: CATSSGTDSYEQYF.

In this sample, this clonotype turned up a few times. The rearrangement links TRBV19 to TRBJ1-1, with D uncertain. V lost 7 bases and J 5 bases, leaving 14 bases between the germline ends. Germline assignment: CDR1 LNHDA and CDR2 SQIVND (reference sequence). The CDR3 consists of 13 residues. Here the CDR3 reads CASKPEGRTEAFF. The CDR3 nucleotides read TGTGCCAGTAAGCCAGAGGGAAGAACTGAAGCTTTCTTT.

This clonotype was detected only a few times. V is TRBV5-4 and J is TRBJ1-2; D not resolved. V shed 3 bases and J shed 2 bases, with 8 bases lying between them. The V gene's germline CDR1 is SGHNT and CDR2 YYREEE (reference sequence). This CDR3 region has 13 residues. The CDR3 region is CASSSDGNYGYTF. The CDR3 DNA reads TGTGCCAGCAGCTCGGACGGCAACTATGGCTACACCTTC.

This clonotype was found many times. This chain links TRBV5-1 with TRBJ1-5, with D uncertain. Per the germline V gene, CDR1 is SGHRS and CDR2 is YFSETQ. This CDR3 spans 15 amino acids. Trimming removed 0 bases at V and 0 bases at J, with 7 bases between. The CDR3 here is CASSLEGTSNQPQHF. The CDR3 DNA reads TGCGCCAGCAGCTTGGAGGGCACTAGCAATCAGCCCCAGCATTTT.

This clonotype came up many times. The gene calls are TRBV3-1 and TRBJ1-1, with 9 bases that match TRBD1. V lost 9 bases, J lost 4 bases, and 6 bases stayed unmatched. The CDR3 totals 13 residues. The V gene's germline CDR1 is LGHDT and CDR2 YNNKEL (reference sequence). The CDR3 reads CASTGGRVTEAFF. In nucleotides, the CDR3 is TGTGCCAGTACAGGGGGCCGGGTCACTGAAGCTTTCTTT.

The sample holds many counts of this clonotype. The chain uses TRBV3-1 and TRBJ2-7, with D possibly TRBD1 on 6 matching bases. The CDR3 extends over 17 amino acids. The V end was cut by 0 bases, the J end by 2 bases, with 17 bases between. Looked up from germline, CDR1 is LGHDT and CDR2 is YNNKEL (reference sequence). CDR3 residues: CASSQETQGPRAYEQYF. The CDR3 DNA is TGTGCCAGCAGCCAAGAAACCCAGGGGCCCAGGGCCTACGAGCAGTACTTC.

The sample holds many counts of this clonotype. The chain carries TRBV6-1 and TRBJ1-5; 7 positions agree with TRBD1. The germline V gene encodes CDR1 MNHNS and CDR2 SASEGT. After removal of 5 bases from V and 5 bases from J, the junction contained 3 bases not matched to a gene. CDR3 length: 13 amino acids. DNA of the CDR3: TGTGCCAGCAGTCGGGACAGATATCAGCCCCAGCATTTT. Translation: CASSRDRYQPQHF.

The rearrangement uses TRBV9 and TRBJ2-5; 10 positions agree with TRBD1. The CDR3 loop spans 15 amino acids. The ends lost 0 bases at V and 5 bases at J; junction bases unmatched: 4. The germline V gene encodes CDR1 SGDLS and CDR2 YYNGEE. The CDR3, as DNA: TGTGCCAGCAGCGTAGCCCCGGGACAGGGGGAGACCCAGTACTTC. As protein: CASSVAPGQGETQYF.

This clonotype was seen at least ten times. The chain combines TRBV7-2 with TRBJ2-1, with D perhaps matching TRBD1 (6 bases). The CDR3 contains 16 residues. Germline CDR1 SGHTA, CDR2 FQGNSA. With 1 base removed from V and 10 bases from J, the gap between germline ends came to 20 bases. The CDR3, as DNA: TGTGCCAGCAGCTTAGGAGGGGGTTTGGGGGCCGAGGAGCAGTTCTTC. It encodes CASSLGGGLGAEEQFF.

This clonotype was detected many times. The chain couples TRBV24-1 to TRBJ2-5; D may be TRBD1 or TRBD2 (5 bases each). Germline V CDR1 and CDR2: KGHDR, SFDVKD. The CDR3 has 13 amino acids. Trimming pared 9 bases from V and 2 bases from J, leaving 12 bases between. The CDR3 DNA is TGTGCCACCGGGGACGGAAATCAAGAGACCCAGTACTTC. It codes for CATGDGNQETQYF.

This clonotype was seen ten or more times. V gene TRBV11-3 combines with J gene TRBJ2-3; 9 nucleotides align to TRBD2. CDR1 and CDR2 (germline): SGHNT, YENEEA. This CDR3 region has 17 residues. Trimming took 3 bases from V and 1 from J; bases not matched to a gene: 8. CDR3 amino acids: CASSLGGLAGRTDTQYF. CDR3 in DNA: TGTGCCAGCAGCTTGGGGGGCCTAGCGGGACGCACAGATACGCAGTATTTT. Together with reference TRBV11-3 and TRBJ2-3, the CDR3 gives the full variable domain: EAGVVQSPRYKIIEKKQPVAFWCNPISGHNTLYWYLQNLGQGPELLIRYENEEAVDDSQLPKDRFSAERLKGVDSTLKIQPAELGDSAVYLCASSLGGLAGRTDTQYFGPGTRLTVL.

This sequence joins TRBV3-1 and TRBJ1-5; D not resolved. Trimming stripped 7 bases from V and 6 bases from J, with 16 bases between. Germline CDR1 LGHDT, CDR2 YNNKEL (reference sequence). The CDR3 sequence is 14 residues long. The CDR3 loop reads CASTPTTRGQPQHF. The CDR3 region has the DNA TGTGCCAGCACGCCCACAACGCGGGGTCAGCCCCAGCATTTT.

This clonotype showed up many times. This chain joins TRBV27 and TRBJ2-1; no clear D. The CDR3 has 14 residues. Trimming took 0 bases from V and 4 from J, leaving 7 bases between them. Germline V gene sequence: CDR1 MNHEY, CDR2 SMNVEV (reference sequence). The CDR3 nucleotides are TGTGCCAGCAGTTTATCGGACGGGTACAATGAGCAGTTCTTC. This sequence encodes CASSLSDGYNEQFF.

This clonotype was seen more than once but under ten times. The CDR3 nucleotides read TGTGCCACCAGCAGAGATACTCTGGCGGGAGGGCCCACAGATACGCAGTATTTT. As protein: CATSRDTLAGGPTDTQYF. The rearrangement joins TRBV15 to TRBJ2-3; 9 bases match TRBD2. Trimming at V came to 0 bases and at J to 2 bases, leaving 9 bases not matched to a gene. The CDR3 runs to 18 residues. Per germline, CDR1 LNHNV and CDR2 YYDKDF (reference sequence).

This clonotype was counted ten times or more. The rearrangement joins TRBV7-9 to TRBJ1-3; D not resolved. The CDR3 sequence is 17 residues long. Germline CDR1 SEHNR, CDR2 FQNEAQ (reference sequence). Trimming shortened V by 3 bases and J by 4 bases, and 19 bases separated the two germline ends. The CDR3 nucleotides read TGTGCCAGCAGCTTCCCCCGGACGGGAACTCGGGGAAACACCATATATTTT. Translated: CASSFPRTGTRGNTIYF.

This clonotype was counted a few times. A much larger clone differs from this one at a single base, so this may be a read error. The CDR3 here is CAGSLRKLAANTGELFF. For the CDR3, the DNA is TGTGCCGGCAGCTTACGTAAACTAGCGGCCAACACCGGGGAGCTGTTTTTT. The chain recombines TRBV7-9 with TRBJ2-2; TRBD2 matches 8 bases. Germline V lookup: CDR1 SEHNR, CDR2 FQNEAQ (reference sequence). This CDR3 contains 17 residues.

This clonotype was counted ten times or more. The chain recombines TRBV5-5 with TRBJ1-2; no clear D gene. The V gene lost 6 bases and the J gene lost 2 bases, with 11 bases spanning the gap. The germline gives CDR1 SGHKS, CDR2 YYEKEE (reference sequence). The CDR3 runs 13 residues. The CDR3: CASTGEQNYGYTF. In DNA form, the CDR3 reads TGTGCCAGCACCGGAGAACAGAACTATGGCTACACCTTC.

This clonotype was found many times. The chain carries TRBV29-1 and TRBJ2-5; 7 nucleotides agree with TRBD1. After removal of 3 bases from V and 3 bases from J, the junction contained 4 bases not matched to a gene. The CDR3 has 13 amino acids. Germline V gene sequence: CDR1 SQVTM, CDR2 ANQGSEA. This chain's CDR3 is CSVDGQAEETQYF. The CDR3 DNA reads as TGCAGCGTTGATGGACAGGCTGAAGAGACCCAGTACTTC.

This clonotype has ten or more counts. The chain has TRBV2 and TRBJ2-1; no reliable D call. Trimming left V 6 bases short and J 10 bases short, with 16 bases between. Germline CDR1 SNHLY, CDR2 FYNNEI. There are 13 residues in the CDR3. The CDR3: CASSPTRPTEQFF. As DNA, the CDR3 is TGTGCCAGCAGCCCGACAAGACCAACGGAGCAGTTCTTC.

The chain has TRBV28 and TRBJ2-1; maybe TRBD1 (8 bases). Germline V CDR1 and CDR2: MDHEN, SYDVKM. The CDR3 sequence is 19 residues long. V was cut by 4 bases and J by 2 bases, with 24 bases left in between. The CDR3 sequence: CASSSSRQGRAGTYNEQFF. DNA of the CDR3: TGTGCCAGCAGTTCAAGTCGACAGGGGCGAGCGGGGACCTACAATGAGCAGTTCTTC.

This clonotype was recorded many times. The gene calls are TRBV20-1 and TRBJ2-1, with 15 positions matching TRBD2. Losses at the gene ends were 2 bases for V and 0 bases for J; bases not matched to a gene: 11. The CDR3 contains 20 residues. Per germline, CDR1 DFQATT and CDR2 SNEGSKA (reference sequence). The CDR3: CSARKTSGLAGGSSYNEQFF. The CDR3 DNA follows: TGCAGTGCTAGAAAAACCAGCGGACTAGCGGGGGGGAGCTCCTACAATGAGCAGTTCTTC.

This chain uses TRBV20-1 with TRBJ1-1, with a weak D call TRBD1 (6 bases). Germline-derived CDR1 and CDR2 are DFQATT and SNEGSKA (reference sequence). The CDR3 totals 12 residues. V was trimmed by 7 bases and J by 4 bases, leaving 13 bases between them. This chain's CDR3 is CSVGGLSTEAFF. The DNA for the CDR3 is TGCAGTGTCGGGGGGCTGAGCACTGAAGCTTTCTTT.

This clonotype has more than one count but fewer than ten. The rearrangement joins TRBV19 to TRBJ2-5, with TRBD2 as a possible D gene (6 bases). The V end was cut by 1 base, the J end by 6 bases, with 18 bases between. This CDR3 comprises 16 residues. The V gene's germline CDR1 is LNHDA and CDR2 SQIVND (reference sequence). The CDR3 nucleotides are TGTGCCAGTAGTATAGGAGGGGCCGGGGGTATGAAGACCCAGTACTTC. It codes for CASSIGGAGGMKTQYF.

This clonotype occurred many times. In DNA, the CDR3 is TGTGCCATCAGTCGGGACCGGGACACTGAAGCTTTCTTT. This codes for CAISRDRDTEAFF. The chain is built from TRBV10-3 and TRBJ1-1; D is possibly TRBD1 (5 bases). The germline V gene encodes CDR1 ENHRY and CDR2 SYGVKD. The CDR3 has 13 residues. The V gene lost 5 bases and the J gene lost 3 bases, with 10 bases spanning the gap.

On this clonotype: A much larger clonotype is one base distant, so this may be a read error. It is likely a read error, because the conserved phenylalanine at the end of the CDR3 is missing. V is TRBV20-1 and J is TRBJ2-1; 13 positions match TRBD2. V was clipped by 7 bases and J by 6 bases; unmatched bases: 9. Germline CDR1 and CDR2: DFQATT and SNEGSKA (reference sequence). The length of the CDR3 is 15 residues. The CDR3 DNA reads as TGCAGTGTCGGACTAGCGGGAGACGTCCCCAATGAGCAGTTCCTC. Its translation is CSVGLAGDVPNEQFL.

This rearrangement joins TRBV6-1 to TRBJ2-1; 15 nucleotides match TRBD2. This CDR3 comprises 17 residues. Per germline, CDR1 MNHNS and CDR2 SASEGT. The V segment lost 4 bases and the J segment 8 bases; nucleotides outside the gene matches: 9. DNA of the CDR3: TGTGCCAGCAGTGGGACTAGCGGGAGGGCCGACGTCGATGAGCAGTTCTTC. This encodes CASSGTSGRADVDEQFF.

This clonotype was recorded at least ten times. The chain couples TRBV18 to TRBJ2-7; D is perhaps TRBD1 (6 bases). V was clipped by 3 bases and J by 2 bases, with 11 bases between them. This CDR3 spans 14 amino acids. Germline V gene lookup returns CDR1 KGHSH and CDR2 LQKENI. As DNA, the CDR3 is TGTGCCAGCTCACCGACAGGTCGCACCTACGAGCAGTACTTC. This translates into CASSPTGRTYEQYF.